These 3 T cell receptor beta chains share one sample of origin, sequenced in a study of T cells in Graves' hyperthyroidism and ophthalmopathy. RNA transcripts yielded amplified TCR beta CDR3 regions. During a first-round RT-PCR of the TCR CDR3, the HTBI primer set was used. TCRdb re-derived calls from the multiplex PCR reads in MiXCR, one entry per CDR3 protein. The repertoire consists of some 510,000 distinct CDR3 sequences, with less than 25% occurring once and the leading ten covering around 27%. Sequenced material: blood. Every receptor here comes from a man aged 18 to 30 with Graves' hyperthyroidism.

V and J are TRBV7-2 and TRBJ1-6; D not certain. Per germline, CDR1 SGHTA and CDR2 FQGNSA. Trimming left V 5 bases short and J 0 bases short, with 11 bases between. The CDR3 is made up of 16 amino acids. CDR3 residues: CASSPYTSSYNSPLHF. The CDR3 DNA is TGTGCCAGCAGCCCCTACACGAGCTCCTATAATTCACCCCTCCACTTT.

This clonotype appeared many times. V usage is TRBV6-5 and J usage is TRBJ2-7; D may be TRBD1 or TRBD2 (5 bases each). Trimming pared 8 bases from V and 2 bases from J, leaving 19 bases between. Germline CDR1 MNHEY, CDR2 SVGAGI. The CDR3 extends over 15 amino acids. The CDR3 DNA reads as TGTGCCAGCGGGGGTGACGGCTCGTCGGCCTACGAGCAGTACTTC. Its translation: CASGGDGSSAYEQYF.

V and J are TRBV6-1 and TRBJ2-5; 10 bases agree with TRBD1. The CDR3 totals 15 residues. The germline V gene encodes CDR1 MNHNS and CDR2 SASEGT. V lost 10 bases and J lost 4; bases outside the gene matches: 12. The CDR3 DNA sequence: TGTGCCATCTACTGGGGACAGGGGATAGGAGAGACCCAGTACTTC. Translation gives CAIYWGQGIGETQYF.